This paragraph covers one T cell receptor beta chain sequence. Its target is not known. Assay used: immunoSEQ multiplex PCR; TCRdb lists only in-frame clones, some missing. Of about 20,000 clones listed, about nine tenths were seen once; the top ten hold 9% to 15%. This entry comes from a study of T cells in localized non-small cell lung cancer. Study-level points and caveats: Tumor samples were not multi-region, leaving intratumor heterogeneity unexcluded. The study linked higher blood T cell density to longer overall survival. Within adjacent lung there appeared a median around 55 of the top 100 tumor clones. Adjacent uninvolved lung tissue had the highest T cell clonality, exceeding tumor.

Sequencing used PBMCs, obtained before any cancer treatment. The TCR sequence derives from a man between 40 and 75 years old with stage II squamous cell lung carcinoma.

The chain's CDR3 is CASSRGGSYEQYF. The CDR3 bases are TGTGCCAGCAGCAGGGGGGGATCCTACGAGCAGTACTTC. The J gene is TRBJ2-7, the V gene TRBV19; D may correspond to TRBD1 or TRBD2 (7 bases each). The V and J ends lost 9 bases and 1 base respectively, with 13 bases between them. Germline V gene sequence: CDR1 LNHDA, CDR2 SQIVND (reference sequence). The CDR3 sequence is 13 residues long.